These T cell receptor beta chains were read from a single sample in a study of response to subunit inactivated influenza vaccine. TCRdb reprocessed the RT-PCR reads with MiXCR, giving one entry per CDR3 protein. The sample consists of 800,000 or so distinct CDR3 sequences, 21% of them appearing once. The sample consisted of PBMCs from blood, taken 4 to 6 days after vaccination. These receptor sequences come from a man aged 50 to 59 who received an inactivated influenza vaccine. Each CDR3 is given with its conserved first and last residue. The order of the fields is clone size, D gene, J gene, V gene, CDR3 protein, CDR3 DNA. D genes are given only for firm matches. Expanded clones get a size class; other rows say once, few or many, or leave the size out.

many | - | TRBJ2-7 | TRBV4-3 | CASSQDVGRSYEQYF | TGCGCCAGCAGCCAAGACGTGGGGCGGTCCTACGAGCAGTACTTC
few | TRBD1 | TRBJ2-3 | TRBV20-1 | CSAIPTGSADTQYF | TGCAGTGCTATTCCGACAGGGAGCGCAGATACGCAGTATTTT
- | TRBD1 | TRBJ1-2 | TRBV4-3 | CASSRDRGDGYTF | TGCGCCAGCAGCCGGGACAGGGGGGATGGCTACACCTTC
few | TRBD2 | TRBJ2-7 | TRBV20-1 | CSASRGGSGDEQYF | TGCAGTGCTAGCCGGGGAGGGTCGGGGGACGAGCAGTACTTC
many | TRBD2 | TRBJ2-1 | TRBV2 | CAFSSGTSGRARSYNEQFF | TGTGCCTTCAGTTCAGGGACTAGCGGGAGGGCCAGGTCCTACAATGAGCAGTTCTTC
- | - | TRBJ1-1 | TRBV7-2 | CASSLVSGVRGAFF | TGTGCCAGCAGCTTAGTTTCAGGGGTTAGGGGAGCTTTCTTT
- | TRBD2 | TRBJ2-3 | TRBV29-1 | CSVDSAGGRDTQYF | TGCAGCGTTGATAGCGCGGGAGGGCGGGATACGCAGTATTTT
few | - | TRBJ2-3 | TRBV20-1 | CSASRGTDTQYF | TGCAGTGCTAGCAGGGGCACAGATACGCAGTATTTT
few | - | TRBJ2-5 | TRBV6-5 | CASSYFPRGDYQETQYF | TGTGCCAGCAGTTACTTTCCCAGGGGTGATTACCAAGAGACCCAGTACTTC
- | TRBD2 | TRBJ2-5 | TRBV12-3/TRBV12-4 | CASSGERGPALQYF | TGTGCCAGCAGTGGAGAGCGGGGACCTGCCTTGCAGTACTTC
- | TRBD2 | TRBJ2-7 | TRBV20-1 | CCAASGLAGVGPSYEQYF | TGCTGTGCTGCTTCGGGACTAGCGGGAGTGGGGCCCTCCTACGAGCAGTACTTC
- | TRBD2 | TRBJ2-7 | TRBV29-1 | CSVETSGRGSYEQYF | TGCAGCGTTGAAACTAGCGGGAGGGGATCCTACGAGCAGTACTTC
many | - | TRBJ2-2 | TRBV12-3/TRBV12-4 | CASSYGELFF | TGTGCCAGCAGTTACGGAGAGCTGTTTTTT
- | - | TRBJ2-3 | TRBV6-5 | CASSYLEPVLGTDTQYF | TGTGCCAGCAGTTACCTAGAGCCTGTGTTGGGAACAGATACGCAGTATTTT
- | TRBD1 | TRBJ2-5 | TRBV7-7 | CASSLDGQGSETQYF | TGTGCTAGCAGCTTAGATGGACAGGGGTCTGAGACCCAGTACTTC
- | TRBD1 | TRBJ2-7 | TRBV20-1 | CSTRDSSSYEQYF | TGCAGTACAAGGGACAGTAGCTCCTACGAGCAGTACTTC
- | TRBD1 | TRBJ2-3 | TRBV5-1 | CASSLRPGQGTDTQYF | TGCGCCAGCAGCTTGAGGCCGGGACAGGGGACAGATACGCAGTATTTT
- | TRBD1 | TRBJ2-3 | TRBV3-1 | CASSQRQGAPTDTQYF | TGTGCCAGCAGCCAGAGACAGGGGGCCCCCACAGATACGCAGTATTTT
- | TRBD2 | TRBJ2-7 | TRBV30 | CAWSSGVAYEQYF | TGTGCCTGGAGTAGCGGGGTGGCCTACGAGCAGTACTTC
- | - | TRBJ2-2 | TRBV10-3 | CAISESQGPGELFF | TGTGCCATCAGTGAGTCACAGGGTCCCGGGGAGCTGTTTTTT
- | - | TRBJ2-1 | TRBV5-8 | CASSSQALAGNRDYNEQFF | TGTGCCAGCAGCTCGCAGGCCCTGGCGGGAAATAGAGACTACAATGAGCAGTTCTTC
- | - | TRBJ2-7 | TRBV20-1 | CSARDPLTYEQYF | TGCAGTGCTAGAGATCCCTTAACCTACGAGCAGTACTTC
- | TRBD2 | TRBJ2-7 | TRBV7-3 | CASSRTSGAYEQYF | TGTGCCAGCAGCAGAACTAGCGGGGCCTACGAGCAGTACTTC
few | - | TRBJ1-2 | TRBV5-1 | CASSLEANGYGYTF | TGCGCCAGCAGCTTGGAAGCGAATGGATATGGCTACACCTTC
few | - | TRBJ1-2 | TRBV12-3/TRBV12-4 | CASRGGRAHYGYTF | TGTGCCAGCAGGGGGGGGAGGGCCCACTATGGCTACACCTTC
- | TRBD1 | TRBJ1-5 | TRBV30 | CAWSASGTGIKPQHF | TGTGCCTGGAGCGCGTCCGGGACAGGGATAAAGCCCCAGCATTTT
few | TRBD1 | TRBJ2-2 | TRBV6-5 | CASSSQQGLGGELFF | TGTGCCAGCAGTTCTCAACAGGGGCTCGGCGGGGAGCTGTTTTTT
- | - | TRBJ2-5 | TRBV11-2 | CASSLGGVTGWTQYF | TGTGCCAGCAGCTTAGGGGGGGTAACCGGTTGGACCCAGTACTTC
- | TRBD2 | TRBJ2-3 | TRBV10-3 | CAISELGTSGGNTQYF | TGTGCCATCAGTGAGTTAGGGACTAGCGGGGGAAATACGCAGTATTTT
- | - | TRBJ2-7 | TRBV4-2 | CASSSHRYEQYF | TGTGCCAGCAGCTCGCACAGGTACGAGCAGTACTTC
- | - | TRBJ2-7 | TRBV6-2/TRBV6-3 | CASRLTGIHEQYF | TGTGCCAGCAGGCTCACAGGGATCCACGAGCAGTACTTC
many | - | TRBJ1-2 | TRBV7-2 | CASSLDRSYGYTF | TGTGCCAGCAGCTTAGACAGGTCCTATGGCTACACCTTC
few | - | TRBJ1-3 | TRBV7-2 | CASTPQGRSGNTIYF | TGTGCCAGCACCCCCCAGGGCCGCTCTGGAAACACCATATATTTT
- | - | TRBJ1-1 | TRBV18 | CASSPSQPNTEAFF | TGTGCCAGCTCACCGTCACAGCCGAACACTGAAGCTTTCTTT
few | - | TRBJ1-3 | TRBV5-1 | CASSLPENTIYF | TGCGCCAGCAGCTTGCCGGAAAACACCATATATTTT
few | - | TRBJ1-2 | TRBV11-2 | CASSLERTARGYTF | TGTGCCAGCAGCTTAGAAAGGACAGCTCGGGGCTACACCTTC